This T cell receptor (beta chain) emerged from a study of blood T cell repertoires in COVID-19. Study-level background: Spain, Italy and the United States supplied samples that represented acute and convalescent COVID-19.

Sequenced by immunoSEQ multiplex PCR; TCRdb stores in-frame clones only, minus some. The sample contains about 36,000 clones, approximately 86% of which appear only once. Germline assignment: CDR1 SGHDT and CDR2 YYEEEE. The CDR3 has 17 residues. Trimming took off 1 base at V and 3 bases at J, with 20 bases between the two ends. The receptor's source is a man aged 50-60 years with active COVID-19. Material for sequencing was peripheral blood. V is TRBV5-6 and J is TRBJ2-7, with unresolved D. CDR3 sequence (DNA): TGTGCCAGCAGCTTGAAAGGTGTATGGGCTTGGAACTACGAGCAGTACTTC. It codes for CASSLKGVWAWNYEQYF.